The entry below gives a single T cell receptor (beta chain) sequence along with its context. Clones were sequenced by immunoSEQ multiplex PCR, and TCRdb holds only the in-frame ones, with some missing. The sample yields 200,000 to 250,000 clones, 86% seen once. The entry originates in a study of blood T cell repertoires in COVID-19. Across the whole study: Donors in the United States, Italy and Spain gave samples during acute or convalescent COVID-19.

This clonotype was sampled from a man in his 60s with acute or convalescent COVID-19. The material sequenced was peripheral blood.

In DNA, the CDR3 is TGTGCCAGCAGCCTCTTTGAGGGCCAGCCCCAGCATTTT. Protein: CASSLFEGQPQHF. The V call is TRBV7-9, the J call TRBJ1-5; D remains unclear. This CDR3 has 13 amino acids. V lost 5 bases and J 7 bases, leaving 12 bases between the germline ends. Germline V CDR1 and CDR2: SEHNR, FQNEAQ (reference sequence).